A selection of T cell receptor beta chains follows, all from one sample in a study of blood T cell repertoires in COVID-19. Clones were read by immunoSEQ multiplex PCR, and TCRdb kept only the in-frame ones, dropping some. The repertoire holds 75,000 to 95,000 clones, with 90% as singletons. The sample was peripheral blood. The receptor set was obtained from a human donor in a cohort sampled during active COVID-19. Both conserved end residues are part of each CDR3. The order of the fields is D gene, CDR3 length, V gene, J gene, clone size, CDR3 protein, CDR3 DNA. The D gene is left open where the match is weak. Clone size is not always given. Where it is, it says once, few, many or a class for expanded clones.

D: .; length: 16; V: TRBV6-2/TRBV6-3; J: TRBJ2-1; size: .; CDR3: CASSQTLAGSYNEQFF; DNA: TGTGCCAGCAGCCAGACTCTAGCCGGCTCCTACAATGAGCAGTTCTTC
D: TRBD1; length: 18; V: TRBV5-4; J: TRBJ1-4; size: .; CDR3: CASSFSGTGLATNEKLFF; DNA: TGTGCCAGCAGCTTCTCCGGGACAGGGCTCGCAACTAATGAAAAACTGTTTTTT
D: TRBD1; length: 16; V: TRBV7-9; J: TRBJ1-6; size: few; CDR3: CASSYGQGFYNSPLHF; DNA: TGTGCCAGCAGCTACGGACAGGGATTTTATAATTCACCCCTCCACTTT
D: TRBD1; length: 15; V: TRBV5-1; J: TRBJ2-3; size: .; CDR3: CASRWTGVSTDTQYF; DNA: TGCGCCAGCAGGTGGACAGGTGTGAGCACAGATACGCAGTATTTT
D: .; length: 14; V: TRBV29-1; J: TRBJ1-2; size: .; CDR3: CSVEDLAGVYGYTF; DNA: TGCAGCGTTGAAGATCTGGCAGGGGTATATGGCTACACCTTC
D: .; length: 15; V: TRBV30; J: TRBJ1-1; size: .; CDR3: CAWSVPKQVNTEAFF; DNA: TGTGCCTGGAGTGTCCCGAAACAGGTGAACACTGAAGCTTTCTTT
D: TRBD1; length: 15; V: TRBV6-6; J: TRBJ1-2; size: .; CDR3: CASSSKDREGYGYTF; DNA: TGTGCCAGCAGTTCCAAAGACAGGGAAGGGTATGGCTACACCTTC
D: .; length: 13; V: TRBV12-3/TRBV12-4; J: TRBJ2-7; size: .; CDR3: CASSLWASYEQYF; DNA: TGTGCCAGCAGTTTATGGGCTTCCTACGAGCAGTACTTC
D: TRBD1; length: 15; V: TRBV6-5; J: TRBJ2-1; size: .; CDR3: CASREDRVSGNEQFF; DNA: TGTGCCAGCAGGGAGGACAGGGTATCAGGCAATGAGCAGTTCTTC
D: TRBD2; length: 19; V: TRBV3-1/TRBV3-2; J: TRBJ2-1; size: .; CDR3: CASSQEVGLAGSSYNEQFF; DNA: TGTGCCAGCAGCCAAGAAGTGGGACTAGCGGGGAGCTCCTACAATGAGCAGTTCTTC
D: .; length: 15; V: TRBV7-3; J: TRBJ2-7; size: .; CDR3: CASSLTADTAYEQYF; DNA: TGTGCCAGCAGCTTAACGGCAGACACAGCATACGAGCAGTACTTC
D: TRBD2; length: 16; V: TRBV7-6; J: TRBJ2-1; size: .; CDR3: CASSFGGLPRYNEQFF; DNA: TGTGCCAGCAGCTTTGGGGGACTACCCAGATACAATGAGCAGTTCTTC
D: TRBD2; length: 17; V: TRBV9; J: TRBJ2-3; size: .; CDR3: CASSVVPGLAGADTQYF; DNA: TGTGCCAGCAGCGTAGTCCCGGGACTAGCGGGAGCAGATACGCAGTATTTT
D: .; length: 13; V: TRBV10-3; J: TRBJ2-5; size: once; CDR3: CAISDPPQETQYF; DNA: TGTGCCATCAGTGATCCCCCTCAAGAGACCCAGTACTTC
D: .; length: 16; V: TRBV9; J: TRBJ2-7; size: .; CDR3: CASSVAPQGSSYEQYF; DNA: TGTGCCAGCAGCGTAGCTCCCCAGGGGTCTTCCTACGAGCAGTACTTC